The text below deals with one T cell receptor beta chain. This clone was seen more than once but under ten times. Its antigen specificity is not known. No qualities accompany the bases; no much larger clone lies one base away. CDR1 and CDR2, per the germline V gene, are SGHRS and YFSETQ. V was cut back by 0 bases and J by 5 bases, leaving a gap of 14 bases between them. The CDR3 spans 15 residues, from the cysteine through the phenylalanine. Left in the record is the CDR3 DNA by itself, 45 bases read in frame from the first base. The source of the sample is a study of technical replicates of blood from a few donors (dated by TCRdb to between 2016 and 2019). Libraries were made using the immunoSEQ multiplex PCR assay. The table comes from immuneACCESS by way of TCRdb, which keeps in-frame sequences with V and J called. Part of the clones is missing from these tables; in studies checked, under half for an unresolved V gene and the rest for unknown reasons. The sample contains roughly 60,000 clones, 75% to 90% of them found a single time. Approximately 5.4% of the sample lies in the top ten.

The chain is made from TRBV5-1 and TRBJ1-1, with the D gene not clear enough to name. Sequencing was done on a sample of PBMCs. The TCR originated in a human donor in good health. Some clones in this sample may be carry-over from other donors' samples. The DNA is TGCGCCAGCAGCTTGGATATTCCCCACGGGACTGAAGCTTTCTTT. Its coded protein is CASSLDIPHGTEAFF.